The present T cell receptor (beta chain) was sequenced within a study of OX40 agonist ivuxolimab in advanced cancers. As for the study in general: In this trial design, patients received ivuxolimab intravenously at 0.01 to 10 mg/kg every 2 weeks. Anti-PD-1, anti-PD-L1 or anti-CTLA-4 therapy given earlier was allowed, and 40% had some. Partial responses, seen in three patients, involved one hepatocellular carcinoma and two cutaneous melanomas.

Study-wide results and caveats: Low normalized T-cell clonal expansion also characterized some of the nonresponders.

Germline V lookup: CDR1 LNHDA, CDR2 SQIVND (reference sequence). The CDR3 runs 13 residues. The V end lost 1 base, the J end lost 5 bases, and 8 bases lay between the germline ends. Turning to this clone: The target antigen is unknown.

Profiling relied on immunoSEQ multiplex PCR, and the TCRdb table lists in-frame clones only, not all of them. Of tens of thousands of clones in the sample, roughly 87% were seen once. The origin of this receptor is an adult with an advanced solid tumor such as melanoma, head and neck, liver or kidney cancer. The rearrangement uses TRBV19 and TRBJ2-5, with no clear D. The source was CD4+ or CD8+ T cells sorted from blood, collected in a trial of the OX40 agonist ivuxolimab. The CDR3 loop reads CASSIGGYETQYF. The DNA for the CDR3 is TGTGCCAGTAGTATAGGCGGCTACGAGACCCAGTACTTC.